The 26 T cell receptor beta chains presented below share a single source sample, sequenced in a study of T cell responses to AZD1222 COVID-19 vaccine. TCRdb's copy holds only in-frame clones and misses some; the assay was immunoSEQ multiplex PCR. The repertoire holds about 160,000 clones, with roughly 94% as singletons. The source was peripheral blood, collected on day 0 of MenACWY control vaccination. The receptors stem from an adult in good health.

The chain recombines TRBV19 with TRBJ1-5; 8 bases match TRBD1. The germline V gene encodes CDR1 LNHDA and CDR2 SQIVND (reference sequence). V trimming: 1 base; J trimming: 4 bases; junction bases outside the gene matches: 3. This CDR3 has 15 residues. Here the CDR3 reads CASSIAGGRNQPQHF. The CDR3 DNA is TGTGCCAGTAGTATAGCAGGGGGCAGGAATCAGCCCCAGCATTTT.

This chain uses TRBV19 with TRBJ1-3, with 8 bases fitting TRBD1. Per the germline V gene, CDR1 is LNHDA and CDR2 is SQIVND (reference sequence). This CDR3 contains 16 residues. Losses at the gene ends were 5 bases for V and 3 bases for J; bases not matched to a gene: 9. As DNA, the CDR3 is TGTGCCAGTAGTCTCCACGACAGGGGAGTTGGAAACACCATATATTTT. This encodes CASSLHDRGVGNTIYF.

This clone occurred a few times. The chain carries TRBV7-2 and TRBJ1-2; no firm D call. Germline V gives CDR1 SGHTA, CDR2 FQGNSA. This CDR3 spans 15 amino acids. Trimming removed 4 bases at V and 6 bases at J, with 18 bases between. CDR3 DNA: TGTGCCAGCAGCTGGTACGGGGTTCTATCTGATGGCTACACCTTC. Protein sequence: CASSWYGVLSDGYTF.

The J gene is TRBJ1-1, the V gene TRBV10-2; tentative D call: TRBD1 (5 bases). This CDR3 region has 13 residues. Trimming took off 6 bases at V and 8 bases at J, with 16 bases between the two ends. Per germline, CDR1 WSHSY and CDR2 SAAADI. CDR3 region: CASREQVPSEAFF. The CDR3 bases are TGCGCCAGCAGGGAACAGGTCCCAAGCGAAGCTTTCTTT.

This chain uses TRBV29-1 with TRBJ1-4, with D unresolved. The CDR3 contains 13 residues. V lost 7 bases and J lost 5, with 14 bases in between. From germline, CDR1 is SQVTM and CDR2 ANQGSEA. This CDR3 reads CSAAEFQNEKLFF. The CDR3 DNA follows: TGCAGCGCGGCGGAGTTCCAGAATGAAAAACTGTTTTTT.

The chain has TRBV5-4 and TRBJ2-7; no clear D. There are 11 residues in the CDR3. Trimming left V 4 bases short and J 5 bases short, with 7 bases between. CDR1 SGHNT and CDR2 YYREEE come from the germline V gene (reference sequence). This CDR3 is CASSQYHEQYF. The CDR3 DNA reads TGTGCCAGCAGCCAGTATCACGAGCAGTACTTC.

CDR3 protein: CAWRGGDHNSPLHF. CDR3 sequence (DNA): TGTGCCTGGAGGGGAGGAGACCACAATTCACCCCTCCACTTT. This chain uses TRBV30 with TRBJ1-6; unclear D gene. Trimming pared 3 bases from V and 7 bases from J, leaving 13 bases between. Germline loops: CDR1 GTSNPN, CDR2 SVGIG (reference sequence). The CDR3 has 14 residues. The full variable domain, completed using reference TRBV30 and TRBJ1-6, is SQTIHQWPATLVQPVGSPLSLECTVEGTSNPNLYWYRQAAGRGLQLLFYSVGIGQISSEVPQNLSASRPQDRQFILSSKKLLLSDSGFYLCAWRGGDHNSPLHFGNGTRLTVT.

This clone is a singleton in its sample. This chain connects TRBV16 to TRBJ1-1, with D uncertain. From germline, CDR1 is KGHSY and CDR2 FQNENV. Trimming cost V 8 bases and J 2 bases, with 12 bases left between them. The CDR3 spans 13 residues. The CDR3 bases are TGTGCCAGCGGGCTCGGGTCTAACACTGAAGCTTTCTTT. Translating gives CASGLGSNTEAFF.

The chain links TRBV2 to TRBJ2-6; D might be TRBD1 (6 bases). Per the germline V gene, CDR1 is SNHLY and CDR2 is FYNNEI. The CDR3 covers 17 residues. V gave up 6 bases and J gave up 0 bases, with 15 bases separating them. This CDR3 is CASRDRYTVSGANVLTF. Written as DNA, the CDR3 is TGTGCCAGCAGGGACAGATATACGGTCTCTGGGGCCAACGTCCTGACTTTC.

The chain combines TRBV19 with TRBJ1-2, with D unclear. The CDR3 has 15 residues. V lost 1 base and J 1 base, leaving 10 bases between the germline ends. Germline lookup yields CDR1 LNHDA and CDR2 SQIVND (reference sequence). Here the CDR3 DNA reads TGTGCCAGTAGTATAGTTTCGAGGCGTAACTATGGCTACACCTTC. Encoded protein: CASSIVSRRNYGYTF.

CDR3 sequence reads: CAGQGAWGYTF. CDR3 sequence (DNA): TGTGCCGGCCAGGGGGCTTGGGGCTACACCTTC. The chain employs TRBV7-9 and TRBJ1-2; 8 nucleotides align to TRBD1. Looked up from germline, CDR1 is SEHNR and CDR2 is FQNEAQ (reference sequence). The CDR3 is made up of 11 amino acids. V dropped 11 bases and J dropped 8; count of bases not matched to a gene: 7.

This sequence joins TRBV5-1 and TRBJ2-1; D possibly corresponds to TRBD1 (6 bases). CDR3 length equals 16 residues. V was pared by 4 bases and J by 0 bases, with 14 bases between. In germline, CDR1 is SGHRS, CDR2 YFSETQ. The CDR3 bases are TGCGCCAGCAGCCTGGGACACACTAGCTCCTACAATGAGCAGTTCTTC. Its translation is CASSLGHTSSYNEQFF.

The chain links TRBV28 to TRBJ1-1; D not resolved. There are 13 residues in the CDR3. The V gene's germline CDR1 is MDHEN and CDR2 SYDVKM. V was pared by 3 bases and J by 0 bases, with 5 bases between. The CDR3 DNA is TGTGCCAGCAGTTTTTCTGTGAACACTGAAGCTTTCTTT. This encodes CASSFSVNTEAFF.

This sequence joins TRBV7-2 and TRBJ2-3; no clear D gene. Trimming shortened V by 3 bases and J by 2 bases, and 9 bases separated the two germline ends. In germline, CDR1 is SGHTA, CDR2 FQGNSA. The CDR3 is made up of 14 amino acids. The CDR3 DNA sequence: TGTGCCAGCAGCTTCGCATCATTCACAGATACGCAGTATTTT. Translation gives CASSFASFTDTQYF.

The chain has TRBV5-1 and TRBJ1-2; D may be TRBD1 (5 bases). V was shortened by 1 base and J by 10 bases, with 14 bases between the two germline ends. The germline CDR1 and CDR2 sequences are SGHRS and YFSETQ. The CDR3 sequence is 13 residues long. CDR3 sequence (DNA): TGCGCCAGCAGCTTGCGGGGGGAAAACGTCTACACCTTC. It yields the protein CASSLRGENVYTF.

Here the CDR3 reads CASGLASSGNTIYF. The CDR3 DNA follows: TGTGCCAGCGGCTTGGCCAGCTCTGGAAACACCATATATTTT. The chain is built from TRBV2 and TRBJ1-3; D gene ambiguous. Trimming took off 8 bases at V and 0 bases at J, with 11 bases between the two ends. This CDR3 region has 14 residues. The germline CDR1 and CDR2 sequences are SNHLY and FYNNEI.

This CDR3 is CASLLALGTEAFF. DNA for the CDR3: TGTGCCAGCCTCCTGGCCCTGGGGACTGAAGCTTTCTTT. The rearrangement uses TRBV11-1 and TRBJ1-1; the D is unclear. The germline V gene has CDR1 SGHAT and CDR2 FQDESV (reference sequence). The CDR3 runs 13 residues. V lost 8 bases to trimming and J lost 5 bases, with 15 bases between them. The full variable domain, with the rest looked up from reference TRBV11-1 and TRBJ1-1, is EAEVAQSPRYKITEKSQAVAFWCDPISGHATLYWYRQILGQGPELLVQFQDESVVDDSQLPKDRFSAERLKGVDSTLKIQPAELGDSAMYLCASLLALGTEAFFGQGTRLTVV.

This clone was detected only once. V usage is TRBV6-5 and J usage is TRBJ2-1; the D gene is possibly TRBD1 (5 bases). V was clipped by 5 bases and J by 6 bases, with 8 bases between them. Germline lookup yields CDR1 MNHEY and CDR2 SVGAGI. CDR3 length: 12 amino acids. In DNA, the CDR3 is TGTGCCAGCAGTACAGGAATCAATGAGCAGTTCTTC. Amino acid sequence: CASSTGINEQFF.

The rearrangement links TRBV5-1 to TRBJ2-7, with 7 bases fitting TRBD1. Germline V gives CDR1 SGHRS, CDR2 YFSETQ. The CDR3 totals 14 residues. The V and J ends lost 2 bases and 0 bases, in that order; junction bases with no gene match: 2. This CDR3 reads CASSFTGDSYEQYF. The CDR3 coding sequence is TGCGCCAGCAGCTTTACAGGGGACTCCTACGAGCAGTACTTC.

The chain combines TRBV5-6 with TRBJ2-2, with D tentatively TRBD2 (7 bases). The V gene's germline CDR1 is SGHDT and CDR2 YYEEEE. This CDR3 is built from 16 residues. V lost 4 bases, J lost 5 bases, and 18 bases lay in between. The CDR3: CASSPDSGGTTGELFF. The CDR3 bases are TGTGCCAGCAGCCCAGACTCGGGGGGCACTACCGGGGAGCTGTTTTTT.

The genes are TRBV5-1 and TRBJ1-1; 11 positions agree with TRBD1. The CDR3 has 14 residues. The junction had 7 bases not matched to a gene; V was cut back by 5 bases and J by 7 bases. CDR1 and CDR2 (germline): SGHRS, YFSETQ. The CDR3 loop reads CASRQGQGVVEAFF. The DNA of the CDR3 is TGCGCCAGCAGACAGGGACAGGGGGTTGTTGAAGCTTTCTTT.

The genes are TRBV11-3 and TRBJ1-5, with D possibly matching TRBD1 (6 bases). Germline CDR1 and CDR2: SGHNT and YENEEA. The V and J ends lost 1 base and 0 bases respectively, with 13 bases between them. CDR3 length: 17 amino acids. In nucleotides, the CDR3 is TGTGCCAGCAGCTTAGGGGGCAGGGGCGATAGCAATCAGCCCCAGCATTTT. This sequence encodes CASSLGGRGDSNQPQHF.

The CDR3 DNA reads TGCGCCAGCAGTTCTCCCCCTGACAGGGGAAGGCTCGGGGACACTGAAGCTTTCTTT. Residues: CASSSPPDRGRLGDTEAFF. The rearrangement joins TRBV10-1 to TRBJ1-1, with 8 bases fitting TRBD1. The CDR3 totals 19 residues. In germline, CDR1 is WNHNN, CDR2 SYGVQD (reference sequence). After removal of 5 bases from V and 3 bases from J, the junction contained 20 bases not matched to a gene.

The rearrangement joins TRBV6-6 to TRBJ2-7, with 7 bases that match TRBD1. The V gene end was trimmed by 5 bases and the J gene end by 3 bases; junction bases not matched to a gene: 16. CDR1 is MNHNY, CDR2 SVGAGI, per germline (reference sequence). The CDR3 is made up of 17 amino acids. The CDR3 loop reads CASSPRLRGPYHYEQYF. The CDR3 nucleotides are TGTGCCAGCAGTCCCCGCCTAAGGGGGCCATATCACTACGAGCAGTACTTC.

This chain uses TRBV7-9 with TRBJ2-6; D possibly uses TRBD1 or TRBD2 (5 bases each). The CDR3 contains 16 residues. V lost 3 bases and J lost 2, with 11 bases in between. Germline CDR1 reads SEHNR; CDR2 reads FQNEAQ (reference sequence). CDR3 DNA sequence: TGTGCCAGCAGCTTGCCAGGGAGTCCTGGGGCCAACGTCCTGACTTTC. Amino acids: CASSLPGSPGANVLTF.

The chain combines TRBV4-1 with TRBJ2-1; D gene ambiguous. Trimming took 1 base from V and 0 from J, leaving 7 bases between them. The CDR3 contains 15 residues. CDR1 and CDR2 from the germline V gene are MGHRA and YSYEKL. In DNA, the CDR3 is TGCGCCAGCAGCCAAGGTCGGTACTCCTACAATGAGCAGTTCTTC. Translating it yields CASSQGRYSYNEQFF.